This TCR beta chain was documented in a study of blood T cell repertoires in COVID-19. Profiled with immunoSEQ multiplex PCR; TCRdb holds only in-frame clones, not every one. The data hold about 300,000 clones, with approximately 84% observed a single time. Germline V gene data show CDR1 as SGHTA and CDR2 as FQGNSA. With 1 base removed from V and 7 bases from J, the gap between germline ends came to 13 bases. The CDR3 has 15 amino acids. The chain couples TRBV7-2 to TRBJ1-4; D perhaps matches TRBD1 (5 bases). Sequenced input: peripheral blood. The source is a human donor with COVID-19, enrolled during active disease. The donor label of this sample is uncertain. The CDR3 DNA reads as TGTGCCAGCAGCTTAGAGTCCAGGGCTTTTGAAAAACTGTTTTTT. Its protein product is CASSLESRAFEKLFF.